The 15 T cell receptor beta chains presented below share a single source sample, sequenced in a study of OX40 agonist ivuxolimab in advanced cancers. Receptors were amplified or captured by the immunoSEQ multiplex PCR assay. The source is immuneACCESS, and TCRdb retained only in-frame sequences with V and J called. Part of the clones is not carried over; for the studies checked, unresolved V genes explain less than half of this, and the remainder is unexplained. Here the sample has 61,000 or so clones; nearly 85% occur a single time. Clones ranked in the top ten supply roughly 2% of the sample. The input for sequencing was CD4+ or CD8+ T cells sorted from blood, taken in a trial of the OX40 agonist ivuxolimab. All receptors come from an adult with an advanced solid tumor such as melanoma, head and neck, liver or kidney cancer.

In this sample, this clone turned up a few times. The rearrangement joins TRBV15 to TRBJ1-2; D may be TRBD1 (6 bases). The CDR3 is made up of 14 amino acids. V was trimmed by 0 bases and J by 8 bases, leaving 13 bases between them. Germline CDR1 and CDR2: LNHNV and YYDKDF (reference sequence). CDR3 protein: CATSRDGTMKGYTF. CDR3 nucleotides: TGTGCCACCAGCAGAGACGGGACAATGAAGGGCTACACCTTC.

This sequence joins TRBV21-1 and TRBJ2-4; the D call TRBD1 from the table was never checked on the DNA. TRBV21-1 is a documented pseudogene. This CDR3 has 15 amino acids. CDR3 sequence (DNA): TGTGCCAGCGTAAAGGGACAGGGGGCCGGAAACATTCAGTACTTC. Its translation: CASVKGQGAGNIQYF.

V usage is TRBV7-8 and J usage is TRBJ2-7, with 9 positions matching TRBD2. The CDR3 totals 15 residues. V was clipped by 4 bases and J by 5 bases; unmatched bases: 9. CDR1 is SGHVS and CDR2 is FQNEAQ in the germline V gene. CDR3 DNA sequence: TGTGCCAGCAGCTCAGGACTAGCGTTGAGCCACGAGCAGTACTTC. Amino acids: CASSSGLALSHEQYF. Based on the CDR3 plus reference TRBV7-8 and TRBJ2-7, the full variable domain is GAGVSQSPRYKVAKRGQDVALRCDPISGHVSLFWYQQALGQGPEFLTYFQNEAQLDKSGLPSDRFFAERPEGSVSTLKIQRTQQEDSAVYLCASSSGLALSHEQYFGPGTRLTVT.

The genes are TRBV20-1 and TRBJ1-3; D not certain. CDR3 size: 11 residues. The ends were cut back, 3 bases at V and 7 bases at J, with 7 bases in the middle. CDR1 DFQATT and CDR2 SNEGSKA come from the germline V gene (reference sequence). The CDR3 sequence is CSARRVNTIYF. The CDR3 coding sequence is TGCAGTGCTAGGAGGGTGAACACCATATATTTT.

This clone has a handful of counts. This chain links TRBV14 with TRBJ2-7; D unresolved. CDR1 and CDR2 from the germline V gene are SGHDN and FVKESK. The CDR3 extends over 11 amino acids. The germline V and J ends were trimmed by 1 base and 7 bases, with 5 bases remaining between them. CDR3 in amino acids: CASSQAREQYF. DNA of the CDR3: TGTGCCAGCAGCCAAGCCAGGGAGCAGTACTTC. The full variable domain, completed using reference TRBV14 and TRBJ2-7, is EAGVTQFPSHSVIEKGQTVTLRCDPISGHDNLYWYRRVMGKEIKFLLHFVKESKQDESGMPNNRFLAERTGGTYSTLKVQPAELEDSGVYFCASSQAREQYFGPGTRLTVT.

The chain recombines TRBV19 with TRBJ1-6; possible D gene TRBD1, 6 bases. CDR1 and CDR2 (germline): LNHDA, SQIVND (reference sequence). The ends were cut back, 9 bases at V and 5 bases at J, with 14 bases in the middle. The CDR3 loop spans 14 amino acids. The CDR3 sequence: CASRTVEDNSPLHF. The CDR3 coding sequence is TGTGCCAGCCGGACAGTGGAGGATAATTCACCCCTCCACTTT.

This rearrangement joins TRBV4-1 to TRBJ2-5; D may correspond to TRBD1 or TRBD2 (6 bases each). CDR1 MGHRA and CDR2 YSYEKL come from the germline V gene. V was cut by 1 base and J by 5 bases, with 17 bases left in between. The CDR3 is 16 amino acids. CDR3 region: CASSQVLVQGRETQYF. The CDR3 coding sequence is TGCGCCAGCAGCCAAGTATTAGTGCAGGGGAGGGAGACCCAGTACTTC.

This chain joins TRBV6-6 and TRBJ2-3, with 9 bases aligning to TRBD2. The CDR3 is 15 residues long. J was trimmed by 1 base and V by 5 bases; bases with no gene match: 4. Germline V CDR1 and CDR2: MNHNY, SVGAGI (reference sequence). DNA for the CDR3: TGTGCCAGCAGTCCTATAGCGGGAGGCACAGATACGCAGTATTTT. This sequence encodes CASSPIAGGTDTQYF.

V is TRBV10-3 and J is TRBJ2-6; 7 positions match TRBD1. The ends lost 5 bases at V and 0 bases at J; junction bases unmatched: 4. This CDR3 is built from 16 residues. The germline V gene encodes CDR1 ENHRY and CDR2 SYGVKD. The CDR3 coding sequence is TGTGCCATCAGTACAGGGGATCTCTCTGGGGCCAACGTCCTGACTTTC. Its translation: CAISTGDLSGANVLTF.

CDR3 bases: TGTGCCAGCAGTCCGCAGGGGAAGGGCAATCAGCCCCAGCATTTT. Encoded protein: CASSPQGKGNQPQHF. The chain links TRBV28 to TRBJ1-5; the D gene is possibly TRBD1 (6 bases). V lost 5 bases and J lost 2, with 13 bases in between. This CDR3 has 15 amino acids. The V gene's germline CDR1 is MDHEN and CDR2 SYDVKM. Using reference TRBV28 and TRBJ1-5 for the parts outside the CDR3, the full variable domain is DVKVTQSSRYLVKRTGEKVFLECVQDMDHENMFWYRQDPGLGLRLIYFSYDVKMKEKGDIPEGYSVSREKKERFSLILESASTNQTSMYLCASSPQGKGNQPQHFGDGTRLSIL.

This clone has a handful of counts. The chain carries TRBV5-1 and TRBJ2-2, with TRBD1 identical over 7 bases. The CDR3 length is 15 residues. The V segment lost 4 bases and the J segment 3 bases; nucleotides outside the gene matches: 6. Germline assignment: CDR1 SGHRS and CDR2 YFSETQ. CDR3 protein: CASSPRGPDTGELFF. DNA for the CDR3: TGCGCCAGCAGCCCTAGGGGGCCGGACACCGGGGAGCTGTTTTTT.

This CDR3 reads CAIRRQGREKLFF. The CDR3 DNA reads TGTGCCATCAGACGACAGGGAAGGGAAAAACTGTTTTTT. The chain couples TRBV6-6 to TRBJ1-4; 7 nucleotides line up with TRBD1. V lost 10 bases, J lost 8 bases, and 10 bases stayed unmatched. The CDR3 spans 13 residues. Germline V CDR1 and CDR2: MNHNY, SVGAGI (reference sequence).

This chain joins TRBV9 and TRBJ2-1; TRBD1 is a possible D gene (6 bases). Germline CDR1 reads SGDLS; CDR2 reads YYNGEE. V was shortened by 4 bases and J by 6 bases, with 11 bases between the two germline ends. This CDR3 is 13 amino acids long. In DNA, the CDR3 is TGTGCCAGCAGCCAGGTGGGGGCCAATGAGCAGTTCTTC. Its translation: CASSQVGANEQFF.

The chain links TRBV28 to TRBJ2-1; D gene ambiguous. V shed 5 bases and J shed 4 bases, with 18 bases lying between them. From germline, CDR1 is MDHEN and CDR2 SYDVKM. This CDR3 comprises 16 residues. The CDR3 DNA follows: TGTGCCAGCAGTCCATTAGGACGGAGCTCGTACAATGAGCAGTTCTTC. It is translated as CASSPLGRSSYNEQFF.

CDR3 residues: CASSLWPNTPRGELFF. The CDR3 DNA is TGTGCCAGCAGCCTGTGGCCAAATACTCCCCGCGGGGAGCTGTTTTTT. The rearrangement uses TRBV11-2 and TRBJ2-2; D ambiguous. Germline V CDR1 and CDR2: SGHAT, FQNNGV. This CDR3 spans 16 amino acids. Trimming left V 5 bases short and J 7 bases short, with 20 bases between.